The source of this TCR beta chain is a study of blood T cell repertoires in COVID-19. At the level of the study: The United States, Italy and Spain provided the acute and convalescent COVID-19 samples. From T cells, B-cell-depleted T cells, or PBMCs came the material, which was cDNA or gDNA.

The CDR3 has 16 residues. Germline V lookup: CDR1 LGHDT, CDR2 YNNKEL (reference sequence). V lost 0 bases and J 0 bases, leaving 11 bases between the germline ends. Here immunoSEQ multiplex PCR was the method, and the copy in TCRdb shows in-frame clones only, minus some. The sample lists some 350,000 clones, over 75% occurring once. In terms of age and location, participants ranged from roughly 18 to 100 years and lived in approximately 24 US areas. Self-reported history from a screening survey and questionnaire set each donor's cohort. The genes are TRBV3-1 (or the pseudogene TRBV3-2) and TRBJ1-2; D remains ambiguous. Sequencing was carried out using PBMCs or T cells enriched from blood (not recorded which). The TCR originated in a man in his late teens or twenties who had recovered from COVID-19. The CDR3 region has the DNA TGTGCCAGCAGCCAAGATTTGCGCTTTGCTAACTATGGCTACACCTTC. This codes for CASSQDLRFANYGYTF.